This T cell receptor (beta chain) was sequenced in a study of blood T cell repertoires in COVID-19. Generated by immunoSEQ multiplex PCR, the TCRdb table keeps only in-frame clones and is missing some. The sample has 200,000 or so clones; 70% to 85% are singletons. CDR3 length equals 15 residues. Germline CDR1 reads MNHEY; CDR2 reads SVGAGI. Trimming removed 4 bases from V and 6 bases from J; junction bases left unmatched: 7. The TCR was taken from a human donor with acute or convalescent COVID-19. The donor label of this sample is uncertain. The sample comprised peripheral blood. The V and J genes are TRBV6-5 and TRBJ2-3; TRBD2 matches at 10 bases. The CDR3, as DNA: TGTGCCAGCAGTTCTCGGACTAGCGGAGGGGATACGCAGTATTTT. Residues: CASSSRTSGGDTQYF.